This is a list of T cell receptor beta chains from one sample in a study of blood T cells in healthy people across ages. TCRdb analysed the 5' RACE reads with MiXCR anew, one entry per CDR3 protein. The table has more than 1.4 million distinct CDR3 sequences, 42% seen once. Sample: blood. The source is a woman between 18 and 29 years old in good health. CDR3s include the opening cysteine and the closing phenylalanine or tryptophan.

j_call v_call cdr3_aa
TRBJ1-2 TRBV12-3/TRBV12-4 CASSYDAYGYTF
TRBJ1-2 TRBV10-3 CAILRREGVEGYTF
TRBJ1-2 TRBV6-1 CASSEWGRGYSGYTF
TRBJ2-1 TRBV9 CASSVIAGVGPEQFF
TRBJ1-2 TRBV7-9 CASSSGQVGYTF
TRBJ2-5 TRBV29-1 CSVDQGSKVAEQYF
TRBJ2-2 TRBV14 CASSQVAGMSGELFF
TRBJ2-3 TRBV14 CASSPRWVTDTQYF
TRBJ1-5 TRBV27 CASSPKTVNQPQHF
TRBJ1-4 TRBV7-2 CASSPQGPDEKLFF
TRBJ2-1 TRBV20-1 CSAKSWTSGMNEQFF
TRBJ1-2 TRBV10-3 CAISEAGQGGNGYTF
TRBJ1-6 TRBV25-1 CASSECFGVSPLHF
TRBJ1-2 TRBV3-1 CASSSRQGRRYGYTF
TRBJ2-3 TRBV10-3 CAISDTQGPRDAQYF
TRBJ1-2 TRBV20-1 CSAPTADFYGYTF
TRBJ2-7 TRBV11-2 CASSLGTSSYYEQYF
TRBJ1-1 TRBV30 CAWNRWRNTEAFF
TRBJ1-1 TRBV20-1 CSASDKNTEAFF
TRBJ2-7 TRBV27 CASSFRASGRYEQYF
TRBJ2-1 TRBV27 CASSLTPGRGAYNEQFF
TRBJ1-5 TRBV15 CATSKLKQPQHF
TRBJ1-2 TRBV29-1 CSVPPAYRRGLRYGYTF
TRBJ1-2 TRBV12-3/TRBV12-4 CASLGRDGYTF
TRBJ2-4 TRBV10-3 CAISESSGPSAKNIQYF
TRBJ2-1 TRBV7-6 CASSNTLAGVSEQFF
TRBJ2-5 TRBV11-2 CASRYRQGAVSDNEQYF
TRBJ2-7 TRBV6-5 CASSYFARVSYEQYF
TRBJ2-7 TRBV20-1 CSASAPDRVGYEQYF
TRBJ2-1 TRBV6-4 CASSTEGGSRSNEQFF
TRBJ1-2 TRBV20-1 CSARDSPGLRGYTF
TRBJ2-7 TRBV6-6 CASSYSTDATYEQYF
TRBJ2-3 TRBV12-3/TRBV12-4 CASSRDVLGQDTDTQYF
TRBJ2-1 TRBV4-1 CASSQGLARRTYNEQFF
TRBJ2-1 TRBV11-2 CASSLNPLAPAYNEQFF